Described below is a single TCR beta chain sequence and its context. This sample stems from a study of glioma-infiltrating T cells after dendritic cell vaccination. The overall study: The vaccine used monocyte-derived dendritic cells pulsed overnight with autologous tumor lysate. At biweekly intervals, patients got three intradermal dendritic cell vaccine injections.

TCRB CDR3 was amplified from 2 ug genomic DNA or less. Amplification used 60 V beta primers and 13 J beta primers. Measured with immunoSEQ multiplex PCR; TCRdb has only the in-frame clones, and not every one. The repertoire holds approximately 84,000 clones, with 85% to 90% as singletons. The CDR3 runs 18 residues. Germline V gene sequence: CDR1 SGDLS, CDR2 YYNGEE. J was trimmed by 7 bases and V by 4 bases; bases with no gene match: 12. The source of this sequence is a human donor with glioblastoma. The sequences come from blood, collected before dendritic cell vaccination. The V gene is TRBV9, the J gene TRBJ2-2; 14 nucleotides align to TRBD2. CDR3 in DNA: TGTGCCAGCAGCTACGGGACTAGCGGGAGAAGGAAAGGCGGGGAGCTGTTTTTT. Its protein is CASSYGTSGRRKGGELFF.